Sequencing of this T cell receptor (beta chain) was carried out in a study of shared clonotypes between healthy human individuals. Study summary: Donors consisted of two women and three men between 18 and 49. Regarding the study as a whole: The study drew on few donors, limiting represented genetic and exposure-history diversity. For naive CD4 cells, roughly 4.8% of clonotypes were shared across a handful of donors.

Naive CD8 cells, CD45RO-negative and positively selected for CCR7, excluded terminally differentiated effector memory CD45RA+ cells. This CDR3 has 15 residues. The V gene's germline CDR1 is MNHNS and CDR2 SASEGT. With 10 bases clipped from V and 2 bases from J, the junction kept 8 bases outside the gene matches. As for this clone: The antigen is unknown.

The table came from immunoSEQ multiplex PCR; TCRdb's copy has only in-frame clones and leaves some out. The data hold some 2 million clones, with approximately 94% observed a single time. The sequencing input was naive CD8+ T cells sorted from blood. V gene TRBV6-1 combines with J gene TRBJ2-3; 11 bases match TRBD1. The sequence was collected from a man aged 18-30 years in good health. The CDR3 protein is CATRDRGWYTDTQYF. The CDR3, as DNA: TGTGCCACCCGGGACAGGGGGTGGTACACAGATACGCAGTATTTT.